The rows below give T cell receptor beta chains drawn from one sample of a study of cytomegalovirus exposure and HLA in healthy donors. TCRdb's copy holds only in-frame clones and misses some; the assay was immunoSEQ multiplex PCR. The table records over 150,000 clones, roughly 80% of them present only once. Material for sequencing was PBMCs. The receptors shown here come from a man aged 30-40 years in good health and CMV-seropositive. Both conserved end residues are part of each CDR3. The D gene is left open where the match is weak. Only some rows state a clone size, as once, few, many or a class for expanded clones.

d_call: TRBD1; j_call: TRBJ2-5; v_call: TRBV19; clone_size: .; cdr3_aa: CASSISGQGRKTQYF; cdr3_nt: TGTGCCAGTAGTATATCGGGACAGGGACGGAAGACCCAGTACTTC
d_call: TRBD2; j_call: TRBJ2-2; v_call: TRBV15; clone_size: few; cdr3_aa: CATSRGTSGGTGELFF; cdr3_nt: TGTGCCACCAGCCGCGGGACTAGCGGGGGCACCGGGGAGCTGTTTTTT
d_call: .; j_call: TRBJ1-1; v_call: TRBV6-1; clone_size: .; cdr3_aa: CAARGPATEAFF; cdr3_nt: TGTGCCGCCCGAGGGCCGGCCACTGAAGCTTTCTTT
d_call: TRBD1; j_call: TRBJ2-2; v_call: TRBV2; clone_size: .; cdr3_aa: CASSLGQGARSGELFF; cdr3_nt: TGTGCCAGCAGTCTGGGACAGGGGGCGCGGTCCGGGGAGCTGTTTTTT
d_call: .; j_call: TRBJ1-2; v_call: TRBV30; clone_size: .; cdr3_aa: CAWIFPGGYGYTF; cdr3_nt: TGTGCCTGGATCTTCCCGGGGGGCTATGGCTACACCTTC
d_call: TRBD2; j_call: TRBJ2-7; v_call: TRBV2; clone_size: .; cdr3_aa: CASSTAGSPYEQYF; cdr3_nt: TGTGCCAGCAGTACAGCGGGGTCCCCCTACGAGCAGTACTTC
d_call: TRBD1; j_call: TRBJ1-2; v_call: TRBV10-3; clone_size: .; cdr3_aa: CAISEGKGAPNYGYTF; cdr3_nt: TGTGCCATCAGTGAAGGGAAGGGGGCCCCCAACTATGGCTACACCTTC
d_call: TRBD1; j_call: TRBJ2-7; v_call: TRBV29-1; clone_size: .; cdr3_aa: CSVGPGGNEQYF; cdr3_nt: TGCAGCGTTGGTCCAGGGGGAAACGAGCAGTACTTC
d_call: .; j_call: TRBJ1-1; v_call: TRBV30; clone_size: .; cdr3_aa: CAWSVDGGYTEAFF; cdr3_nt: TGTGCCTGGAGTGTAGACGGCGGTTACACTGAAGCTTTCTTT
d_call: .; j_call: TRBJ2-1; v_call: TRBV7-2; clone_size: .; cdr3_aa: CASSPPRGYEQFF; cdr3_nt: TGTGCCAGCAGCCCGCCCAGGGGCTATGAGCAGTTCTTC
d_call: .; j_call: TRBJ1-5; v_call: TRBV7-2; clone_size: once; cdr3_aa: CASSFGLNQPQHF; cdr3_nt: TGTGCCAGCAGCTTCGGACTTAATCAGCCCCAGCATTTT
d_call: .; j_call: TRBJ1-2; v_call: TRBV5-3; clone_size: .; cdr3_aa: CARSLGQFYGYTF; cdr3_nt: TGTGCCAGAAGCTTGGGACAGTTTTATGGCTACACCTTC
d_call: TRBD2; j_call: TRBJ2-2; v_call: TRBV7-9; clone_size: once; cdr3_aa: CASSLMPGGMNTGELFF; cdr3_nt: TGTGCCAGCAGCTTAATGCCCGGGGGGATGAACACCGGGGAGCTGTTTTTT
d_call: .; j_call: TRBJ2-7; v_call: TRBV28; clone_size: .; cdr3_aa: CASSLEGSSYEQYF; cdr3_nt: TGTGCCAGCAGTTTAGAGGGCAGCTCCTACGAGCAGTACTTC
d_call: TRBD1; j_call: TRBJ1-5; v_call: TRBV7-8; clone_size: .; cdr3_aa: CASSRGGGTGLGQPQHF; cdr3_nt: TGTGCCAGCAGCCGAGGGGGGGGGACAGGGCTGGGTCAGCCCCAGCATTTT
d_call: TRBD2; j_call: TRBJ2-3; v_call: TRBV2; clone_size: .; cdr3_aa: CASSELVLAGILGKSTDTQYF; cdr3_nt: TGTGCCAGCAGTGAATTGGTGCTAGCGGGGATACTCGGAAAGAGCACAGATACGCAGTATTTT
d_call: .; j_call: TRBJ2-1; v_call: TRBV14; clone_size: .; cdr3_aa: CASSQERGTYNEQFF; cdr3_nt: TGTGCCAGCAGCCAAGAACGGGGGACCTACAATGAGCAGTTCTTC
d_call: .; j_call: TRBJ2-7; v_call: TRBV4-2; clone_size: .; cdr3_aa: CASSQDLGSSYEQYF; cdr3_nt: TGTGCCAGCAGCCAAGATCTAGGCTCCTCCTACGAGCAGTACTTC
d_call: .; j_call: TRBJ1-6; v_call: TRBV5-1; clone_size: .; cdr3_aa: CASSKETSALHF; cdr3_nt: TGCGCCAGCAGCAAGGAGACGTCGGCCCTCCACTTT
d_call: TRBD1; j_call: TRBJ2-7; v_call: TRBV7-9; clone_size: .; cdr3_aa: CASSGTGSSYEQYF; cdr3_nt: TGTGCCAGCAGCGGGACAGGGAGCTCCTACGAGCAGTACTTC
d_call: .; j_call: TRBJ1-2; v_call: TRBV5-1; clone_size: .; cdr3_aa: CASSLWVPGYGYTF; cdr3_nt: TGCGCCAGCAGCTTGTGGGTCCCCGGGTATGGCTACACCTTC
d_call: TRBD2; j_call: TRBJ2-7; v_call: TRBV29-1; clone_size: .; cdr3_aa: CSVLREGTYEQYF; cdr3_nt: TGCAGCGTTTTGAGGGAGGGCACGTACGAGCAGTACTTC
d_call: TRBD2; j_call: TRBJ2-1; v_call: TRBV5-1; clone_size: .; cdr3_aa: CASRGSGSNEQFF; cdr3_nt: TGCGCCAGCAGAGGTAGCGGGAGTAATGAGCAGTTCTTC
d_call: .; j_call: TRBJ1-1; v_call: TRBV5-6; clone_size: .; cdr3_aa: CASGGESGTEAFF; cdr3_nt: TGTGCCAGCGGCGGAGAGTCGGGCACTGAAGCTTTCTTT
d_call: .; j_call: TRBJ1-2; v_call: TRBV18; clone_size: .; cdr3_aa: CASSPSAVNYGYTF; cdr3_nt: TGTGCCAGCTCACCAAGCGCCGTTAACTATGGCTACACCTTC
d_call: .; j_call: TRBJ2-2; v_call: TRBV5-4; clone_size: .; cdr3_aa: CASSTFGGTGELFF; cdr3_nt: TGTGCCAGCAGCACGTTTGGCGGGACTGGGGAGCTGTTTTTT
d_call: TRBD1; j_call: TRBJ2-5; v_call: TRBV6-5; clone_size: .; cdr3_aa: CASKQGRETQYF; cdr3_nt: TGTGCCAGCAAACAGGGGCGAGAGACCCAGTACTTC
d_call: TRBD2; j_call: TRBJ2-7; v_call: TRBV10-3; clone_size: .; cdr3_aa: CAIRDSAGGTYEQYF; cdr3_nt: TGTGCCATCAGAGACTCGGCGGGAGGTACCTACGAGCAGTACTTC
d_call: TRBD1; j_call: TRBJ2-1; v_call: TRBV27; clone_size: .; cdr3_aa: CASSSLTGTYNEQFF; cdr3_nt: TGTGCCAGCAGTTCTCTGACAGGGACGTACAATGAGCAGTTCTTC
d_call: .; j_call: TRBJ2-7; v_call: TRBV11-3; clone_size: .; cdr3_aa: CASSLDRHEQYF; cdr3_nt: TGTGCCAGCAGCTTAGATCGACACGAGCAGTACTTC
d_call: .; j_call: TRBJ1-5; v_call: TRBV19; clone_size: .; cdr3_aa: CASSIDSYSNQPQHF; cdr3_nt: TGTGCCAGTAGTATCGACAGTTATAGCAATCAGCCCCAGCATTTT
d_call: .; j_call: TRBJ1-2; v_call: TRBV7-6; clone_size: .; cdr3_aa: CASSQQGSYGYTF; cdr3_nt: TGTGCCAGCAGTCAACAGGGAAGCTATGGCTACACCTTC
d_call: TRBD1; j_call: TRBJ2-3; v_call: TRBV19; clone_size: .; cdr3_aa: CASSRETGPRVGDTQYF; cdr3_nt: TGTGCCAGTAGTAGGGAGACAGGGCCGAGAGTAGGAGATACGCAGTATTTT
d_call: .; j_call: TRBJ1-5; v_call: TRBV21-1; clone_size: .; cdr3_aa: CASSRAGQGSRGCNQPQHF; cdr3_nt: TGTGCCAGCAGCCGTGCCGGACAGGGGAGTCGAGGTTGCAATCAGCCCCAGCATTTT
d_call: .; j_call: TRBJ1-1; v_call: TRBV2; clone_size: .; cdr3_aa: CASSGGGRPTEAFF; cdr3_nt: TGTGCCAGCAGTGGTGGGGGCCGGCCCACTGAAGCTTTCTTT
d_call: .; j_call: TRBJ1-1; v_call: TRBV19; clone_size: .; cdr3_aa: CASSEGGGGNTEAFF; cdr3_nt: TGTGCCAGTAGTGAGGGAGGGGGTGGGAACACTGAAGCTTTCTTT
d_call: .; j_call: TRBJ2-3; v_call: TRBV4-2; clone_size: .; cdr3_aa: CASSQDSTQRFATQYF; cdr3_nt: TGTGCCAGCAGCCAAGACTCCACTCAGAGGTTTGCTACGCAGTATTTT
d_call: .; j_call: TRBJ2-3; v_call: TRBV30; clone_size: .; cdr3_aa: CAWSQPAGAGDTQYF; cdr3_nt: TGTGCCTGGAGTCAGCCGGCGGGGGCCGGAGATACGCAGTATTTT
d_call: TRBD2; j_call: TRBJ2-2; v_call: TRBV7-6; clone_size: .; cdr3_aa: CASQAGGPGELFF; cdr3_nt: TGTGCCAGCCAAGCGGGGGGGCCCGGGGAGCTGTTTTTT
d_call: .; j_call: TRBJ2-3; v_call: TRBV4-2; clone_size: few; cdr3_aa: CASSQERLSDTQYF; cdr3_nt: TGTGCCAGCAGCCAAGAGAGACTCTCAGATACGCAGTATTTT
d_call: .; j_call: TRBJ1-2; v_call: TRBV18; clone_size: .; cdr3_aa: CASSPKEANGYTF; cdr3_nt: TGTGCCAGCTCACCTAAGGAGGCAAATGGCTACACCTTC
d_call: TRBD2; j_call: TRBJ2-1; v_call: TRBV30; clone_size: .; cdr3_aa: CAWSGIAGGSEQFF; cdr3_nt: TGTGCCTGGAGTGGAATAGCGGGAGGGAGTGAGCAGTTCTTC
d_call: .; j_call: TRBJ2-5; v_call: TRBV28; clone_size: .; cdr3_aa: CASSDPGSPRQTQYF; cdr3_nt: TGTGCCAGCAGCGATCCCGGGTCTCCTAGGCAGACCCAGTACTTC
d_call: .; j_call: TRBJ1-1; v_call: TRBV30; clone_size: .; cdr3_aa: CAWSPEGALGAFF; cdr3_nt: TGTGCCTGGAGTCCAGAAGGGGCCCTGGGAGCTTTCTTT
d_call: .; j_call: TRBJ2-1; v_call: TRBV15; clone_size: .; cdr3_aa: CATSRDLGEEQFF; cdr3_nt: TGTGCCACCAGCAGAGATCTCGGGGAGGAGCAGTTCTTC
d_call: TRBD1; j_call: TRBJ1-2; v_call: TRBV6-5; clone_size: .; cdr3_aa: CASSPDRSYGYTF; cdr3_nt: TGTGCCAGCAGCCCGGACAGGTCCTATGGCTACACCTTC
d_call: TRBD1; j_call: TRBJ1-1; v_call: TRBV19; clone_size: once; cdr3_aa: CASSPRGPTTEAFF; cdr3_nt: TGTGCCAGTAGTCCCAGGGGGCCGACCACTGAAGCTTTCTTT
d_call: .; j_call: TRBJ2-1; v_call: TRBV4-2; clone_size: .; cdr3_aa: CASSPWVRVTYNEQFF; cdr3_nt: TGTGCCAGCAGCCCATGGGTCAGGGTTACCTACAATGAGCAGTTCTTC
d_call: .; j_call: TRBJ1-5; v_call: TRBV27; clone_size: .; cdr3_aa: CASSSHPGSNQPQHF; cdr3_nt: TGTGCCAGCAGTTCCCACCCGGGTAGCAATCAGCCCCAGCATTTT
d_call: TRBD2; j_call: TRBJ2-3; v_call: TRBV18; clone_size: few; cdr3_aa: CASSPGAGADTQYF; cdr3_nt: TGTGCCAGCTCACCAGGAGCGGGAGCAGATACGCAGTATTTT
d_call: TRBD1; j_call: TRBJ2-5; v_call: TRBV4-1; clone_size: .; cdr3_aa: CASSPEQGVQETQYF; cdr3_nt: TGCGCCAGCAGCCCCGAACAGGGGGTCCAAGAGACCCAGTACTTC
d_call: .; j_call: TRBJ1-1; v_call: TRBV7-9; clone_size: .; cdr3_aa: CASSFGSQGAFF; cdr3_nt: TGTGCCAGCAGCTTTGGGTCTCAGGGAGCTTTCTTT
d_call: TRBD1; j_call: TRBJ2-7; v_call: TRBV5-4; clone_size: .; cdr3_aa: CASSLGQGAAYEQYF; cdr3_nt: TGTGCCAGCAGCCTCGGACAGGGGGCAGCCTACGAGCAGTACTTC
d_call: TRBD1; j_call: TRBJ2-3; v_call: TRBV9; clone_size: .; cdr3_aa: CASSVAWTGADTQYF; cdr3_nt: TGTGCCAGCAGCGTAGCGTGGACAGGGGCAGATACGCAGTATTTT
d_call: TRBD2; j_call: TRBJ2-1; v_call: TRBV5-1; clone_size: .; cdr3_aa: CASRTSGRNNEQFF; cdr3_nt: TGCGCCAGCAGAACTAGCGGGAGGAACAATGAGCAGTTCTTC